Detailed here is one T cell receptor (beta chain). Its antigen is unknown. This sample was included in a study of T cell responses to AZD1222 COVID-19 vaccine. In the study overall: Whether given at about 4 or about 12 weeks, second doses were pooled. Study-wide results and limits: Seropositive status at baseline applied to only a handful of AZD1222 recipients. The reported proportion of spike-specific TCRs targeting unmutated variant regions was nearly half.

Germline V gene data show CDR1 as SGHRS and CDR2 as YFSETQ. V was clipped by 0 bases and J by 1 base, with 10 bases between them. There are 16 residues in the CDR3. This table comes from immunoSEQ multiplex PCR, and its TCRdb copy is limited to in-frame clones, with some not included. The sample shows approximately 120,000 clones, more than 70% of them seen only once. The source of this sequence is an adult in good health. The sample here was peripheral blood, taken on day 0 of AZD1222 vaccination. This rearrangement joins TRBV5-1 to TRBJ2-2; no clear D gene. For the CDR3, the DNA is TGCGCCAGCAGCTTGGGGCTCCTGGGGAACACCGGGGAGCTGTTTTTT. It is translated as CASSLGLLGNTGELFF.